The 8 T cell receptor beta chains listed next were all sequenced from one sample in a study of T-cell memory formation after mild COVID-19. Each CDR3 protein is one row after TCRdb ran MiXCR on the 5' RACE reads. The sample holds 380,000 or so distinct CDR3 sequences; approximately 15% are singletons and the top ten take about 22%. Sequencing was carried out using PBMCs or a T cell subset sorted from them (not recorded which). The receptors were sampled from a man younger than 30 who had mild COVID-19 (a few samples of this study predate the infection). Cell type and time point are not known.

This clonotype occurred a few times. CDR3 nucleotides: TGTGCCACCAGTGATAGGGGTGGACCTTACAATGAGCAGTTCTTC. It translates to CATSDRGGPYNEQFF. This sequence joins TRBV24-1 and TRBJ2-1; D possibly corresponds to TRBD1 (5 bases). The ends were cut back, 3 bases at V and 4 bases at J, with 12 bases in the middle. Germline CDR1 KGHDR, CDR2 SFDVKD. The CDR3 consists of 15 residues.

The chain uses TRBV5-1 and TRBJ1-1; no clear D. V was pared by 4 bases and J by 1 base, with 11 bases between. Germline V gene lookup returns CDR1 SGHRS and CDR2 YFSETQ. The CDR3 is made up of 14 amino acids. CDR3: CASSTTPENTEAFF. The CDR3 DNA reads TGCGCCAGCAGCACGACGCCGGAGAACACTGAAGCTTTCTTT.

The rearrangement joins TRBV4-3 to TRBJ2-7; 8 bases fit TRBD1. This CDR3 spans 14 amino acids. Losses at the gene ends were 5 bases for V and 3 bases for J; bases not matched to a gene: 6. The V gene's germline CDR1 is LGHNA and CDR2 YSLEER. CDR3 loop: CASSLTTGGYEQYF. DNA for the CDR3: TGCGCCAGCAGCTTAACTACAGGGGGCTACGAGCAGTACTTC.

The genes are TRBV12-3 or TRBV12-4 and TRBJ2-1; 7 bases match TRBD2. Trimming removed 2 bases from V and 4 bases from J; junction bases left unmatched: 2. The CDR3 is 14 amino acids. The CDR3 region is CASSLLAAYNEQFF. The CDR3 nucleotides read TGTGCCAGCAGTTTACTAGCGGCGTACAATGAGCAGTTCTTC.

The CDR3 region is CASGDRGSDTQYF. CDR3 bases: TGTGCCAGCGGAGACAGGGGATCAGATACGCAGTATTTT. The V call is TRBV12-3 or TRBV12-4, the J call TRBJ2-3, with TRBD1 matching 8 bases. V dropped 8 bases and J dropped 4; count of bases not matched to a gene: 5. There are 13 residues in the CDR3.

This clonotype appeared many times. The rearrangement joins TRBV4-1 to TRBJ1-2; D is ambiguous. V was pared by 4 bases and J by 8 bases, with 20 bases between. This CDR3 has 15 residues. From germline, CDR1 is MGHRA and CDR2 YSYEKL. The CDR3 region has the DNA TGCGCCAGCAGCCCATCGGCGATGGGGTCGTCCGGCTACACCTTC. Its protein product is CASSPSAMGSSGYTF.

The chain carries TRBV4-3 and TRBJ2-2; D is perhaps TRBD1 or TRBD2 (5 bases each). CDR3 length: 18 amino acids. V was shortened by 0 bases and J by 0 bases, with 14 bases between the two germline ends. The germline V gene has CDR1 LGHNA and CDR2 YSLEER. The DNA for the CDR3 is TGCGCCAGCAGCCAAGAAGGAATCGGGGCCACGAACACCGGGGAGCTGTTTTTT. It is translated as CASSQEGIGATNTGELFF.

This chain links TRBV18 with TRBJ1-1; D is ambiguous. Germline assignment: CDR1 KGHSH and CDR2 LQKENI. This CDR3 spans 16 amino acids. The V end was cut by 3 bases, the J end by 0 bases, with 14 bases between. The CDR3 DNA follows: TGTGCCAGCTCACCTCCTCGGAGCACCATGAACACTGAAGCTTTCTTT. Translating it yields CASSPPRSTMNTEAFF.